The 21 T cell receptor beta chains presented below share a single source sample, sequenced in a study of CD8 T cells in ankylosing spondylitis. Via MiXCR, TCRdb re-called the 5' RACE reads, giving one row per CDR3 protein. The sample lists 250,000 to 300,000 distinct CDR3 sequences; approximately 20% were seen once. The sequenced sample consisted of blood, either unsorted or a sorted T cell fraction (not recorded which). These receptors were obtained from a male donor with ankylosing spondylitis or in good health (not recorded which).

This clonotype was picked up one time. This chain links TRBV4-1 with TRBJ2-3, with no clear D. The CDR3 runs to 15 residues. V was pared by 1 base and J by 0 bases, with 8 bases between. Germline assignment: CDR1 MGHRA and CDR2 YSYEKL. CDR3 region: CASSQGKSSTDTQYF. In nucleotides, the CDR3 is TGCGCCAGCAGCCAAGGGAAATCTAGCACAGATACGCAGTATTTT.

The CDR3 DNA reads as TGCGCCAGCAGCCCCTACCGGGACATCCAAGAGACCCAGTACTTC. Translated: CASSPYRDIQETQYF. This chain connects TRBV4-3 to TRBJ2-5, with D possibly being TRBD1 (6 bases). The CDR3 loop spans 15 amino acids. Trimming cost V 4 bases and J 1 base, with 13 bases left between them. Germline-derived CDR1 and CDR2 are LGHNA and YSLEER.

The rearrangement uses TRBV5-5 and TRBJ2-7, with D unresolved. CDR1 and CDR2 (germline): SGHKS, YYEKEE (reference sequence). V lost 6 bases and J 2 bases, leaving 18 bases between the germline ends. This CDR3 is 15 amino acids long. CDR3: CASNIPPGPTYEQYF. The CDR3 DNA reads TGTGCCAGCAACATTCCCCCAGGACCCACCTACGAGCAGTACTTC. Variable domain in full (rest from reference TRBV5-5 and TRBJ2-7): DAGVTQSPTHLIKTRGQQVTLRCSPISGHKSVSWYQQVLGQGPQFIFQYYEKEERGRGNFPDRFSARQFPNYSSELNVNALLLGDSALYLCASNIPPGPTYEQYFGPGTRLTVT.

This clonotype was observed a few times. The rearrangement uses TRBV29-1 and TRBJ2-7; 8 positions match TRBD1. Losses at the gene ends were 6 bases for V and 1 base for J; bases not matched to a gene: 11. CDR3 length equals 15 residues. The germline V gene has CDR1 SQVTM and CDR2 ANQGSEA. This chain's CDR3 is CSVETYGTGSYEQYF. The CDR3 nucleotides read TGCAGCGTGGAAACGTACGGGACAGGATCCTACGAGCAGTACTTC.

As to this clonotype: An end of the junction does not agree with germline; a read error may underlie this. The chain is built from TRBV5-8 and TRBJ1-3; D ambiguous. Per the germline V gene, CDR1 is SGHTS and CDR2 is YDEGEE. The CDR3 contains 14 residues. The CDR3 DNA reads TGTGCCAGCGGCTTGGTCTTACAAAAAAACACCATATATTTT. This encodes CASGLVLQKNTIYF.

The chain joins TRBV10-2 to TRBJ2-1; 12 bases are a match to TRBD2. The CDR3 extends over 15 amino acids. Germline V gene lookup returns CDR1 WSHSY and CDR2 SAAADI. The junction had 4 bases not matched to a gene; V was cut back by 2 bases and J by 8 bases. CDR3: CASSEGLAGRYEQFF. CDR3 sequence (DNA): TGCGCCAGCAGTGAGGGACTAGCGGGAAGGTATGAGCAGTTCTTC.

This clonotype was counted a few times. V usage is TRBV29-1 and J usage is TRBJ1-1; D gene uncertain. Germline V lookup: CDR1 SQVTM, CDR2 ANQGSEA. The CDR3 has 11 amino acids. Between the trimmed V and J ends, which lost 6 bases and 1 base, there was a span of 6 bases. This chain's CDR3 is CSVKGNTEAFF. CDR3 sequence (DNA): TGCAGCGTAAAGGGGAACACTGAAGCTTTCTTT.

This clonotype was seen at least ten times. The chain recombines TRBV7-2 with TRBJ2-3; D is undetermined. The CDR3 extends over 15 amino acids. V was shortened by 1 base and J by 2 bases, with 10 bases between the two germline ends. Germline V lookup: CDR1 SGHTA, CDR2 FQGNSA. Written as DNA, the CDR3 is TGTGCCAGCAGCTTAGGCTGGCACGACACAGATACGCAGTATTTT. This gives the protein CASSLGWHDTDTQYF.

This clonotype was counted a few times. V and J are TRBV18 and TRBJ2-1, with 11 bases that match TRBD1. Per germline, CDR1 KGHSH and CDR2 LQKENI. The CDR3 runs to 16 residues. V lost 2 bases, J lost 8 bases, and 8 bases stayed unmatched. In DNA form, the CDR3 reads TGTGCCAGCTCACCAACGGACAGGGGGCGAATCGATGAGCAGTTCTTC. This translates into CASSPTDRGRIDEQFF.

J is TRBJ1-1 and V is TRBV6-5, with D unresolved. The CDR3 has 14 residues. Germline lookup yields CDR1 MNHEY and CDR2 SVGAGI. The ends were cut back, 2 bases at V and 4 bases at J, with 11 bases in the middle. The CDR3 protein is CASSYRGLGTEAFF. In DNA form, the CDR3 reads TGTGCCAGCAGTTACCGAGGTCTGGGCACTGAAGCTTTCTTT.

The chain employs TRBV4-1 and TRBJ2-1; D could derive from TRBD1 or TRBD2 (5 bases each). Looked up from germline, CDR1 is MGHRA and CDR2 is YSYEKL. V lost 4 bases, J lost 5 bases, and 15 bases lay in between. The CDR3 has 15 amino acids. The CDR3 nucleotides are TGCGCCAGCAGCCCCACCTCCGGGGCCCACAATGAGCAGTTCTTC. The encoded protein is CASSPTSGAHNEQFF.

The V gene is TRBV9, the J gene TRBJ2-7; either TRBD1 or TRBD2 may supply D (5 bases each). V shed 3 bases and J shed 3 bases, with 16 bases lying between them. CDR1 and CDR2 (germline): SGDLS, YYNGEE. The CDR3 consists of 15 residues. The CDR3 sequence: CASSESPGTIYEQYF. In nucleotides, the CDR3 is TGTGCCAGCAGCGAATCCCCCGGGACCATCTACGAGCAGTACTTC. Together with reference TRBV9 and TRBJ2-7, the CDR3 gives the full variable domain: DSGVTQTPKHLITATGQRVTLRCSPRSGDLSVYWYQQSLDQGLQFLIQYYNGEERAKGNILERFSAQQFPDLHSELNLSSLELGDSALYFCASSESPGTIYEQYFGPGTRLTVT.

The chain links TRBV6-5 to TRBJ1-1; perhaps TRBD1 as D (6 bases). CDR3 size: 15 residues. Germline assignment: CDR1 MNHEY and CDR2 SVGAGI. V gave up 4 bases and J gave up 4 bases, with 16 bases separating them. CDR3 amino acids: CASSWAGDLSTEAFF. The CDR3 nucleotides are TGTGCCAGCAGTTGGGCAGGGGATCTGAGCACTGAAGCTTTCTTT.

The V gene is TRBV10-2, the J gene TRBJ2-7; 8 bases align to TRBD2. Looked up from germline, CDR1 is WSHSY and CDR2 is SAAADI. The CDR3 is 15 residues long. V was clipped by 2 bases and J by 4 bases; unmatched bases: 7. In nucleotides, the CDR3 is TGCGCCAGCAGTGAGCCGGGACTAGTGCAATACGAGCAGTACTTC. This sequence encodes CASSEPGLVQYEQYF.

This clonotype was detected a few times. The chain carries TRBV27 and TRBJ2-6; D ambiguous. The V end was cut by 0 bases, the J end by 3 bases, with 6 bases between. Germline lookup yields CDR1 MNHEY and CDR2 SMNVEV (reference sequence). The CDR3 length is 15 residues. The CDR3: CASSLSSVGANVLTF. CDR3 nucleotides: TGTGCCAGCAGTTTATCGTCTGTTGGGGCCAACGTCCTGACTTTC. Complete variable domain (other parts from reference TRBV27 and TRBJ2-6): EAQVTQNPRYLITVTGKKLTVTCSQNMNHEYMSWYRQDPGLGLRQIYYSMNVEVTDKGDVPEGYKVSRKEKRNFPLILESPSPNQTSLYFCASSLSSVGANVLTFGAGSRLTVL.

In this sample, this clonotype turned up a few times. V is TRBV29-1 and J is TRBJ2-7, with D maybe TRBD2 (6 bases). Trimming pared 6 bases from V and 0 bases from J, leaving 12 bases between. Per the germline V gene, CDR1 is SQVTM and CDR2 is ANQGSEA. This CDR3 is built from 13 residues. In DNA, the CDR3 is TGCAGCGTCACAGGAGGGGACTCCTACGAGCAGTACTTC. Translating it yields CSVTGGDSYEQYF.

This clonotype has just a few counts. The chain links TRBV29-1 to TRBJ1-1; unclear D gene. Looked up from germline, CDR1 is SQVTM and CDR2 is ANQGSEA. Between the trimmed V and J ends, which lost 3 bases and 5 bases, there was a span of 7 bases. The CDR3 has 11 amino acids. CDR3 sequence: CSVDGETEAFF. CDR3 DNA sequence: TGCAGCGTTGACGGGGAGACTGAAGCTTTCTTT.

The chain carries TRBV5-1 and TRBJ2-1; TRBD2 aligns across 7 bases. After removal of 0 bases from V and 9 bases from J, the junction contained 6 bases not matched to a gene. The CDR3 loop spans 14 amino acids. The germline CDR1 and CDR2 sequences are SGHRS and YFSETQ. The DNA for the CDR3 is TGCGCCAGCAGCTTGGCGGCGGGAGCGGCTGAGCAGTTCTTC. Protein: CASSLAAGAAEQFF.

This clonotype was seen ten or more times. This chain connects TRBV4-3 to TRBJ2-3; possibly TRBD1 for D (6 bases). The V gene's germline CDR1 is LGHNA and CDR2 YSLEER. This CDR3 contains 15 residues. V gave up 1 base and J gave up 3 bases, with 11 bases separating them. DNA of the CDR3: TGCGCCAGCAGCCAAGGCCAGGGGCAGACAGATACGCAGTATTTT. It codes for CASSQGQGQTDTQYF.

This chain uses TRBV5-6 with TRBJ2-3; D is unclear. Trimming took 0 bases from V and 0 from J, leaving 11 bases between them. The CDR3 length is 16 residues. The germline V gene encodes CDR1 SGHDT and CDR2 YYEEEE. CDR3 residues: CASSLGFTLSTDTQYF. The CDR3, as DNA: TGTGCCAGCAGCTTGGGGTTTACACTTAGCACAGATACGCAGTATTTT.

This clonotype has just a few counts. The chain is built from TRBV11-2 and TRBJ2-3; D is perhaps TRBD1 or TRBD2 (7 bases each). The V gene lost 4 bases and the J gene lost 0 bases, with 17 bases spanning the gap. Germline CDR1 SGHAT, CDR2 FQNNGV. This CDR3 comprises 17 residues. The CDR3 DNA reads TGTGCCAGCAGCTCTCAGGGGGGTAGCGGGAGCACAGATACGCAGTATTTT. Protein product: CASSSQGGSGSTDTQYF.